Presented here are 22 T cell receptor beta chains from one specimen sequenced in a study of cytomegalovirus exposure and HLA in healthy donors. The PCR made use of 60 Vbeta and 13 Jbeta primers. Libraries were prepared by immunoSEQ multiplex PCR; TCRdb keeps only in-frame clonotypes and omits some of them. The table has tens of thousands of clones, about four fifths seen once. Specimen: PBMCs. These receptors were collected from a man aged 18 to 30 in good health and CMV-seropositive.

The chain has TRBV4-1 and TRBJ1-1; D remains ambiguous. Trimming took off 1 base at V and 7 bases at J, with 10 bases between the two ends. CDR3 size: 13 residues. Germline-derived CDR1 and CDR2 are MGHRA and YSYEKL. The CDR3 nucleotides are TGCGCCAGCAGCCAAGTCCGAGGGAATGAAGCTTTCTTT. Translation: CASSQVRGNEAFF.

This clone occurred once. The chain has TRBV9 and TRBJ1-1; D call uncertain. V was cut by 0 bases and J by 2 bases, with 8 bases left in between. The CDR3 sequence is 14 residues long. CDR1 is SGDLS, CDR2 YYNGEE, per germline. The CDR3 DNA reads TGTGCCAGCAGCGTAGGAACAACAAACACTGAAGCTTTCTTT. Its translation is CASSVGTTNTEAFF.

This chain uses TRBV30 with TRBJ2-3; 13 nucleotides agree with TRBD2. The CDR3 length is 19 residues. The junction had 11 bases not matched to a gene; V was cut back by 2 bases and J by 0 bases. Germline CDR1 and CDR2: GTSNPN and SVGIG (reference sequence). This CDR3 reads CAWSPLAGGPRSSTDTQYF. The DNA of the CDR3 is TGTGCCTGGAGTCCACTAGCGGGAGGGCCAAGATCCAGCACAGATACGCAGTATTTT.

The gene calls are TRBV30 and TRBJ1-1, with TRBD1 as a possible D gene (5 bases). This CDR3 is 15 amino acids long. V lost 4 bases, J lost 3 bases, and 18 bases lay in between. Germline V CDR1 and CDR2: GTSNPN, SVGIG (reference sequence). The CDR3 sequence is CAWNPGKGLDTEAFF. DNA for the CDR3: TGTGCCTGGAATCCCGGTAAGGGGCTAGACACTGAAGCTTTCTTT.

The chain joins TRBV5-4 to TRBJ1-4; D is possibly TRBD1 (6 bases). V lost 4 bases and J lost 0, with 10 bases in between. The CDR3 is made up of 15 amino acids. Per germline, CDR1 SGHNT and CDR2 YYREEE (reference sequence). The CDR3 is CASSQDRSTNEKLFF. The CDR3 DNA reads TGTGCCAGCAGCCAAGACAGGTCAACTAATGAAAAACTGTTTTTT.

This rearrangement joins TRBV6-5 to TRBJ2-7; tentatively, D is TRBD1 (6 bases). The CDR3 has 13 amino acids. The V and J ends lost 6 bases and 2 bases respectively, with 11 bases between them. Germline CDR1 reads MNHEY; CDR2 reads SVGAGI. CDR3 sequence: CASSQTGTYEQYF. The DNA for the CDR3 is TGTGCCAGCAGCCAGACAGGCACCTACGAGCAGTACTTC.

The CDR3 sequence is CACTGGLGYTF. DNA of the CDR3: TGTGCCTGTACAGGGGGCCTTGGCTACACCTTC. The chain uses TRBV30 and TRBJ1-2; 9 bases are a match to TRBD1. Germline assignment: CDR1 GTSNPN and CDR2 SVGIG (reference sequence). This CDR3 is 11 amino acids long. V lost 6 bases and J lost 7; bases outside the gene matches: 3. The whole variable domain, remainder taken from reference TRBV30 and TRBJ1-2, is SQTIHQWPATLVQPVGSPLSLECTVEGTSNPNLYWYRQAAGRGLQLLFYSVGIGQISSEVPQNLSASRPQDRQFILSSKKLLLSDSGFYLCACTGGLGYTFGSGTRLTVV.

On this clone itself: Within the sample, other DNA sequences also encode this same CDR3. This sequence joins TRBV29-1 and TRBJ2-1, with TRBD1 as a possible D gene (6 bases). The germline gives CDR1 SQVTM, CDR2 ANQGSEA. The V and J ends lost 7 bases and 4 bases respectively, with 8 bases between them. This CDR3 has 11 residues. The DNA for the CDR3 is TGCAGCGCGGACAGATACAATGAGCAGTTCTTC. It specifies CSADRYNEQFF.

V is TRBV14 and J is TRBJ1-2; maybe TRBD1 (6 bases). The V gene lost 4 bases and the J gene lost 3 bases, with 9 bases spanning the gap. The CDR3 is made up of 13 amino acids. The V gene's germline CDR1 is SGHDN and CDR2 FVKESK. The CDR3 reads CASSPRTDYGYTF. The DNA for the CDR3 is TGTGCCAGCAGCCCTCGGACAGACTATGGCTACACCTTC.

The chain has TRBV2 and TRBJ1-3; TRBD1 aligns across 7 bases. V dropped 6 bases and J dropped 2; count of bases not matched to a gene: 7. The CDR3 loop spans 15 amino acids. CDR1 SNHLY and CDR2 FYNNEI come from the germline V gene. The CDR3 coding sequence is TGTGCCAGCAGCGTGGACAGGATGGCTGGAAACACCATATATTTT. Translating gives CASSVDRMAGNTIYF. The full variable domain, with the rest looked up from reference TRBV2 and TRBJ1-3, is EPEVTQTPSHQVTQMGQEVILRCVPISNHLYFYWYRQILGQKVEFLVSFYNNEISEKSEIFDDQFSVERPDGSNFTLKIRSTKLEDSAMYFCASSVDRMAGNTIYFGEGSWLTVV.

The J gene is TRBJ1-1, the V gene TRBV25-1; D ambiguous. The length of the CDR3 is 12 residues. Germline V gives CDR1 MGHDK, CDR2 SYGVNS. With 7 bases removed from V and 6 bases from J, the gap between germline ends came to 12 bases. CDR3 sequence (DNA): TGTGCCAGCATGGACTCTAAGGCTGAAGCTTTCTTT. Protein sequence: CASMDSKAEAFF.

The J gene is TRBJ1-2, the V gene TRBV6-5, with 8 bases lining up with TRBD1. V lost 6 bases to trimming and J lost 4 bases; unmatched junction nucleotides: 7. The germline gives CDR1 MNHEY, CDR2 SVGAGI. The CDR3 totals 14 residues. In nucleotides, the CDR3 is TGTGCCAGCAGGGGGACAGGAGACCTCTATGGCTACACCTTC. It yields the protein CASRGTGDLYGYTF.

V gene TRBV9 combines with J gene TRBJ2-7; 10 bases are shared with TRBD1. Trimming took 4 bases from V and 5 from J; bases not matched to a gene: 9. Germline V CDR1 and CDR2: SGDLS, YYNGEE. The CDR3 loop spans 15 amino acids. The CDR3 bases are TGTGCCAGCAGCCCCAGGGACAGGGGAAGACACGAGCAGTACTTC. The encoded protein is CASSPRDRGRHEQYF.

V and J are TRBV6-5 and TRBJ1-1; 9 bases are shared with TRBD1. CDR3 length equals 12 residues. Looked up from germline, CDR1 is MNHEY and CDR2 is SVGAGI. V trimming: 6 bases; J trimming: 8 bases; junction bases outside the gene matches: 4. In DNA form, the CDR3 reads TGTGCCAGCAGACGGGGACAGGGAGAAGCTTTCTTT. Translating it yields CASRRGQGEAFF.

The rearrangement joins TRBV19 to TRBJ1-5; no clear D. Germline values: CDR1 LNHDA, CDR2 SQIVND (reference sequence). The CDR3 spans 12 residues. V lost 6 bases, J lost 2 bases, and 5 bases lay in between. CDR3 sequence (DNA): TGTGCCAGTAGAACGGGCAATCAGCCCCAGCATTTT. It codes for CASRTGNQPQHF.

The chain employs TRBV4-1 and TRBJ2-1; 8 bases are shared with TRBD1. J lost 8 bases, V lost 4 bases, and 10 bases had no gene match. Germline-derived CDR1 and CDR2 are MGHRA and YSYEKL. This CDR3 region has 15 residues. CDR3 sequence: CASSRVPDRDDEQFF. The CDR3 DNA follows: TGCGCCAGCAGCCGAGTTCCGGACAGGGACGATGAGCAGTTCTTC.

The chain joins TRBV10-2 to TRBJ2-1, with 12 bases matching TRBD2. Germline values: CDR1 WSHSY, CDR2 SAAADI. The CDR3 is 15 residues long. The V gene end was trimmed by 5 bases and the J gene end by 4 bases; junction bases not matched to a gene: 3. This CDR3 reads CASSPLAGGYNEQFF. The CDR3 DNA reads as TGCGCCAGCAGTCCTCTAGCGGGAGGGTACAATGAGCAGTTCTTC.

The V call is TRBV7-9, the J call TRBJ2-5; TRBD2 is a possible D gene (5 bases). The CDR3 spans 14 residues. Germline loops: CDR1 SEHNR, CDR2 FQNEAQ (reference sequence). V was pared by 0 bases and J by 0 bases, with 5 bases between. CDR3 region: CASSLAGDQETQYF. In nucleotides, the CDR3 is TGTGCCAGCAGCTTAGCCGGGGACCAAGAGACCCAGTACTTC.

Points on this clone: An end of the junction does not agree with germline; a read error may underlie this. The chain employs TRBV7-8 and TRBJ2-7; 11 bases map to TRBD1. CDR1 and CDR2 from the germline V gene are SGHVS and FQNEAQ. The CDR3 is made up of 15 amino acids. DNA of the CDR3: TGTGCCAGCTGCTTTGGGGGACAGGGGGTTGGGGAGCAGTACTTC. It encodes CASCFGGQGVGEQYF.

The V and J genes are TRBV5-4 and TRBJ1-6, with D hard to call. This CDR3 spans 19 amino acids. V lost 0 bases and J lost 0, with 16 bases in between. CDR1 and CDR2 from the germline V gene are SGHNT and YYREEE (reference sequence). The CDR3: CASSLADGVGSSYNSPLHF. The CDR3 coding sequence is TGTGCCAGCAGCTTGGCCGATGGCGTCGGGAGCTCCTATAATTCACCCCTCCACTTT.

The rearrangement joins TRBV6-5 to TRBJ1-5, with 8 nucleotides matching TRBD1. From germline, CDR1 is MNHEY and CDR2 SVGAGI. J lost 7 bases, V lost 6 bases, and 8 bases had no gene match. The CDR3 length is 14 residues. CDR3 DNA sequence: TGTGCCAGCAGAGACAGGGGAGCAGCACAGCCCCAGCATTTT. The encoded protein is CASRDRGAAQPQHF.

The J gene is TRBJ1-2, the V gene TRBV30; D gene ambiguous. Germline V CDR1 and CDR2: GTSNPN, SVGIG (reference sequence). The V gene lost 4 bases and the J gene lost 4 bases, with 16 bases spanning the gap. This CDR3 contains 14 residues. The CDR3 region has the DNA TGTGCCTGGAAGGAGACCGAAACTGGCTATGGCTACACCTTC. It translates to CAWKETETGYGYTF.